One T cell receptor (beta chain) is described in this entry. What it binds is not known. Germline V gene lookup returns CDR1 MNHGY and CDR2 SVAAGI. This CDR3 spans 15 amino acids. Deletions cut 5 bases from V and 0 bases from J, with 13 bases between. Everyone who gave samples was a healthy Caucasian. This sample is part of a study of identical twins. Study conclusions and caveats: An excess of low generation probability was shown by twin-shared out-of-frame alpha sequences. Part of the zero-insertion signal could reflect confounding by invariant MAIT and iNKT cells.

Template switching introduced a universal primer site, and the cDNA bore unique molecular identifiers. TCRdb reanalysed the 5' RACE reads using MiXCR and keeps one entry per CDR3 protein. In the table there are some 710,000 distinct CDR3 sequences, 5.5% to 7.5% of which are singletons. The specimen sequenced was naive T cells sorted from blood. This rearrangement joins TRBV6-9 to TRBJ2-5, with D perhaps assigned TRBD1 or TRBD2 (5 bases each). The TCR was taken from a young man in good health. Here the CDR3 reads CASSPREGYQETQYF. CDR3 sequence (DNA): TGTGCCAGCAGTCCCCGCGAGGGGTACCAAGAGACCCAGTACTTC.